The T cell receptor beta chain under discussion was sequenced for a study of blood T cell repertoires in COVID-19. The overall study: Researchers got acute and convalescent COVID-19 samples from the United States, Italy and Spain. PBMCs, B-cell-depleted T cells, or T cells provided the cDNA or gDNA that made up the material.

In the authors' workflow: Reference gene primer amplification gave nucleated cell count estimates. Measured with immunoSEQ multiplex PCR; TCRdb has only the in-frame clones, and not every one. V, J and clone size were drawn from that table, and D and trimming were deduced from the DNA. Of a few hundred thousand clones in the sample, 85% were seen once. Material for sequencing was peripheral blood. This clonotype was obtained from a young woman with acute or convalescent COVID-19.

The CDR3 here is CASSRWDSEAFF. DNA for the CDR3: TGTGCCAGCAGCAGATGGGACAGCGAAGCTTTCTTT. The chain recombines TRBV9 with TRBJ1-1; 7 bases align to TRBD1. Germline-derived CDR1 and CDR2 are SGDLS and YYNGEE. The CDR3 spans 12 residues. The trim removed 4 bases at V and 8 bases at J, leaving 5 bases unmatched.